The 30 T cell receptor beta chains in this list originate from one sample, sequenced in a study of CXCR3-negative and CXCR3-positive naive CD8 T cells. UMI-labeled TRB cDNA libraries were prepared by 5' RACE. TCRdb re-called the 5' RACE reads, yielding one record per CDR3 amino acid sequence without DNA. This sample's clone table lists 90,000 to 100,000 distinct CDR3 sequences. Sequenced sample: naive CXCR3- CD8+ T cells from blood. Indicated subset: CD45RO-CCR7+CD27+CD95- naive CD8+ T cells lacking CXCR3 (TNR3-). These receptors came from a human donor in good health. Some clones in this sample may be carry-over from other donors' samples.

V is TRBV7-2 and J is TRBJ2-7. This CDR3 is 14 amino acids long. The germline V gene encodes CDR1 SGHTA and CDR2 FQGNSA. CDR3 protein: CASSFGFSAYEQYF.

The CDR3 here is CSVAQGVYEQYF. J is TRBJ2-7 and V is TRBV29-1; TCRdb outputs TRBD1, but without DNA this stays unchecked. This CDR3 has 12 residues. Germline V gene sequence: CDR1 SQVTM, CDR2 ANQGSEA.

This chain joins TRBV12-3 or TRBV12-4 and TRBJ1-2; checking the TCRdb D call of TRBD1 is not possible without DNA. CDR3 length: 14 residues. CDR3 in amino acids: CASSLSGQPYGYTF.

CDR3 amino acids: CASSQDVGLTKYEQYF. The chain joins TRBV3-1 to TRBJ2-7. Per the germline V gene, CDR1 is LGHDT and CDR2 is YNNKEL (reference sequence). There are 16 residues in the CDR3.

The chain employs TRBV11-2 and TRBJ2-1. Germline CDR1 reads SGHAT; CDR2 reads FQNNGV. This CDR3 region has 11 residues. The CDR3 loop reads CASSLSDQQFF.

V and J are TRBV27 and TRBJ2-1; TCRdb outputs TRBD1, but without DNA this stays unchecked. This CDR3 is 14 amino acids long. Germline CDR1 and CDR2: MNHEY and SMNVEV (reference sequence). This CDR3 is CASSLHGGYNEQFF.

CDR3 sequence: CSVGGNSYNEQFF. The chain couples TRBV29-1 to TRBJ2-1. CDR3 length equals 13 residues. Germline V lookup: CDR1 SQVTM, CDR2 ANQGSEA.

The J gene is TRBJ2-1, the V gene TRBV13. This CDR3 has 15 amino acids. CDR1 and CDR2 from the germline V gene are PRHDT and FYEKMQ (reference sequence). The CDR3 region is CASSLASSPYNEQFF.

The chain links TRBV29-1 to TRBJ1-1. This CDR3 is 11 amino acids long. Germline V lookup: CDR1 SQVTM, CDR2 ANQGSEA. This CDR3 reads CSVESNTEAFF.

The genes are TRBV4-3 and TRBJ2-1. The CDR3 contains 15 residues. In germline, CDR1 is LGHNA, CDR2 YSLEER. The CDR3 sequence: CASSQVLSSYNEQFF.

The CDR3 loop is CASSYGVGTEAFF. The genes are TRBV6-5 and TRBJ1-1. The CDR3 totals 13 residues. Germline CDR1 reads MNHEY; CDR2 reads SVGAGI.

V gene TRBV7-8 combines with J gene TRBJ2-5; TCRdb names TRBD2, which stays unverified in the absence of DNA. Germline CDR1 is SGHVS and CDR2 is FQNEAQ. The CDR3 is made up of 20 amino acids. CDR3 amino acids: CASTLPRLVSQGGGQETQYF.

The chain carries TRBV9 and TRBJ1-1; TCRdb calls TRBD1, which cannot be checked without DNA. Germline V gene lookup returns CDR1 SGDLS and CDR2 YYNGEE. CDR3 length: 13 amino acids. The CDR3 sequence: CASSTSPGVEAFF.

The CDR3 loop is CASSGLGYRGHYNEQFF. The genes are TRBV25-1 and TRBJ2-1; TCRdb designates TRBD1, a call that cannot be tested without DNA. Germline assignment: CDR1 MGHDK and CDR2 SYGVNS. The CDR3 is made up of 17 amino acids.

The rearrangement links TRBV19 to TRBJ2-7; no DNA is available, so the TRBD1 call from TCRdb remains unchecked. This CDR3 contains 12 residues. CDR1 LNHDA and CDR2 SQIVND come from the germline V gene (reference sequence). This CDR3 is CASSIPPYEQYF.

V is TRBV12-3 or TRBV12-4 and J is TRBJ2-2; there is no DNA to check the TCRdb D call of TRBD2. This CDR3 is built from 16 residues. The CDR3 protein is CASSSGTSGIAGELFF.

The genes are TRBV7-8 and TRBJ1-4. The CDR3 sequence is 14 residues long. From germline, CDR1 is SGHVS and CDR2 FQNEAQ. CDR3 sequence reads: CASTLAGPNEKLFF.

V and J are TRBV6-2 or TRBV6-3 and TRBJ2-3; TCRdb outputs TRBD2, but without DNA this stays unchecked. This CDR3 is 16 amino acids long. CDR1 and CDR2 from the germline V gene are MNHEY and SVGEGT. CDR3 sequence reads: CASSSIGLRQADTQYF.

The chain combines TRBV4-3 with TRBJ1-2; no DNA is available, so the TRBD1 call from TCRdb remains unchecked. This CDR3 comprises 15 residues. Germline loops: CDR1 LGHNA, CDR2 YSLEER. CDR3 loop: CASSQDRGGLSGYTF.

The chain joins TRBV7-9 to TRBJ2-7; the TCRdb call, TRBD2, lacks DNA for checking. This CDR3 is 14 amino acids long. Per germline, CDR1 SEHNR and CDR2 FQNEAQ (reference sequence). CDR3 sequence reads: CASDRGGLSYEQYF.

The rearrangement uses TRBV20-1 and TRBJ2-3. CDR1 and CDR2 (germline): DFQATT, SNEGSKA (reference sequence). This CDR3 has 15 residues. This CDR3 reads CSARDLQSHTDTQYF.

This chain's CDR3 is CSVEGVTETGELFF. The chain has TRBV29-1 and TRBJ2-2. Germline V lookup: CDR1 SQVTM, CDR2 ANQGSEA. This CDR3 comprises 14 residues.

The chain uses TRBV29-1 and TRBJ2-1; lacking DNA, the TRBD2 call made by TCRdb goes unchecked. There are 14 residues in the CDR3. The V gene's germline CDR1 is SQVTM and CDR2 ANQGSEA. CDR3 residues: CSVVLAESYNEQFF.

The gene calls are TRBV29-1 and TRBJ1-3; there is no DNA to check the TCRdb D call of TRBD1. In germline, CDR1 is SQVTM, CDR2 ANQGSEA. The CDR3 has 14 amino acids. CDR3 region: CSVTGASSGNTIYF.

The chain links TRBV29-1 to TRBJ2-7. The CDR3 extends over 12 amino acids. Germline CDR1 reads SQVTM; CDR2 reads ANQGSEA. The chain's CDR3 is CSVEVEHYEQYF.

The chain employs TRBV13 and TRBJ2-7; the D call of TRBD1 rests on TCRdb alone, since no DNA is present to check it. This CDR3 region has 15 residues. Germline CDR1 PRHDT, CDR2 FYEKMQ (reference sequence). The CDR3 is CASSKSGTLVYEQYF.

This CDR3 reads CASRGPGTSGGAAGELFF. J is TRBJ2-2 and V is TRBV12-3 or TRBV12-4; TCRdb lists TRBD2, though no DNA is available to test this call. This CDR3 contains 18 residues.

The chain links TRBV7-9 to TRBJ1-1; the TCRdb D gene call, TRBD1, has no DNA to confirm it. The CDR3 covers 14 residues. Germline V lookup: CDR1 SEHNR, CDR2 FQNEAQ (reference sequence). CDR3 sequence reads: CASSVGQGAFEAFF. The complete variable domain, with remaining parts taken from reference TRBV7-9 and TRBJ1-1, reads DTGVSQNPRHKITKRGQNVTFRCDPISEHNRLYWYRQTLGQGPEFLTYFQNEAQLEKSRLLSDRFSAERPKGSFSTLEIQRTEQGDSAMYLCASSVGQGAFEAFFGQGTRLTVV.

V is TRBV14 and J is TRBJ1-1. The CDR3 is 14 residues long. Germline CDR1 reads SGHDN; CDR2 reads FVKESK. The CDR3 protein is CASSLDGLNTEAFF.

This rearrangement joins TRBV6-5 to TRBJ2-7; without DNA, the TCRdb call of TRBD2 cannot be checked. CDR1 and CDR2 from the germline V gene are MNHEY and SVGAGI. The CDR3 consists of 16 residues. This chain's CDR3 is CASSSHGLAETYEQYF.